This TCR beta chain stems from a study of T cells after posttransplantation cyclophosphamide. Study observations and caveats: Recipient CMV seropositivity and CMV reactivation strongly tracked TRB clonality. Later blood repertoires were often dominated by clones from the donor CD8+ memory compartment. Blood and skin or GI T cell repertoires showed limited TRB overlap.

Only in-frame clones appear in the TCRdb table, and some are missing; sequencing was by immunoSEQ multiplex PCR. This repertoire shows some 5,000 clones, roughly 58% found once; its top ten account for about 17%. The related graft donor's blood sample was taken on the day of bone marrow donation. Germline loops: CDR1 LGHNA, CDR2 YNFKEQ. Deletions cut 1 base from V and 6 bases from J, with 10 bases between. The CDR3 has 15 amino acids. This clone has only a few counts. The antigen is not known. The chain joins TRBV4-2 to TRBJ1-6; no firm D call. Specimen: memory CD8+ T cells sorted from blood. The sequence came from a woman aged 55-70 years in good health, CMV-negative, and a related stem cell transplant donor. CDR3 protein: CASSQVSGFNSPLHF. CDR3 nucleotide sequence: TGTGCCAGCAGCCAAGTATCGGGGTTTAATTCACCCCTCCACTTT.